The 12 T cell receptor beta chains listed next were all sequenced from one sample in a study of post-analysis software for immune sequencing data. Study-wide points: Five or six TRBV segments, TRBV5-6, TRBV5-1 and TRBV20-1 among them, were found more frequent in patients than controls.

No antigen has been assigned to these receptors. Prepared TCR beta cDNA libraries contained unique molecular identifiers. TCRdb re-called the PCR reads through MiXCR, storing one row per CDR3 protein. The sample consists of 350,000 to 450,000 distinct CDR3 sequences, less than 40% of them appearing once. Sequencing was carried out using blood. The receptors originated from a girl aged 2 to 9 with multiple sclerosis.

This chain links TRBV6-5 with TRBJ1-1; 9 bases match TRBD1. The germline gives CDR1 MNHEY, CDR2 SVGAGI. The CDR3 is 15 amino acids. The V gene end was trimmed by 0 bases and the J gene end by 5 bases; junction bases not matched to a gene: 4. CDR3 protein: CASSYSWTGVTEAFF. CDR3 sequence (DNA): TGTGCCAGCAGTTACTCGTGGACAGGGGTAACTGAAGCTTTCTTT.

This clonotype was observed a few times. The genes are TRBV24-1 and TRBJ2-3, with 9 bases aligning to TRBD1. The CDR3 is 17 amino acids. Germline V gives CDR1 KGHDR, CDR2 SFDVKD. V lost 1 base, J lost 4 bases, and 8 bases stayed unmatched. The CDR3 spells CATSDFSADRGADTQYF. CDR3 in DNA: TGTGCCACCAGTGATTTTTCTGCTGACAGGGGGGCAGATACGCAGTATTTT.

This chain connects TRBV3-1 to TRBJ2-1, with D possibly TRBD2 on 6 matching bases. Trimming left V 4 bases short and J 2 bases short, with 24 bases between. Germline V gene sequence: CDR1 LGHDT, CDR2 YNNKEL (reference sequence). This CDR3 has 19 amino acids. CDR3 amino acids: CASSLTKMGRGLTYNEQFF. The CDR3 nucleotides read TGTGCCAGCAGCCTTACTAAGATGGGGCGGGGACTCACCTACAATGAGCAGTTCTTC.

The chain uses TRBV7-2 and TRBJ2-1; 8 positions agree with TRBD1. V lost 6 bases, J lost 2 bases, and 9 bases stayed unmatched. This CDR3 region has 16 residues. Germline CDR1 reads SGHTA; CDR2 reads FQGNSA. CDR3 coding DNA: TGTGCCAGCAGACGCGACAGGGGTGTTGCCTACAATGAGCAGTTCTTC. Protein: CASRRDRGVAYNEQFF.

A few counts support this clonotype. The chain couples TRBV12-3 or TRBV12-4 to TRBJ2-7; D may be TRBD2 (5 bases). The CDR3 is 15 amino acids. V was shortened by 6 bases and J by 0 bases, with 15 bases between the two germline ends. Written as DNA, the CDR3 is TGTGCCAGCAGCCCTACCCTCGGGGACTCCTACGAGCAGTACTTC. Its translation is CASSPTLGDSYEQYF.

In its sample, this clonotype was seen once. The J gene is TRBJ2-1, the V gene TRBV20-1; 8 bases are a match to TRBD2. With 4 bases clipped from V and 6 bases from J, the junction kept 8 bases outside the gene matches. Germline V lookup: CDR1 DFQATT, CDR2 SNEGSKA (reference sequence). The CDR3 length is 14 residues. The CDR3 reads CSANIAGGINEQFF. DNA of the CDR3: TGCAGTGCTAACATTGCGGGAGGAATCAATGAGCAGTTCTTC.

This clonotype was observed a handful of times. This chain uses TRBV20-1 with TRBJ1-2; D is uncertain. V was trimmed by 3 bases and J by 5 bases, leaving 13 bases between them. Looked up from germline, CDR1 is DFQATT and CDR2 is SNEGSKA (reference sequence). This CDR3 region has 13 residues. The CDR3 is CSASSEQKYGYTF. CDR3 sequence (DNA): TGCAGTGCTAGTAGCGAACAGAAATATGGCTACACCTTC.

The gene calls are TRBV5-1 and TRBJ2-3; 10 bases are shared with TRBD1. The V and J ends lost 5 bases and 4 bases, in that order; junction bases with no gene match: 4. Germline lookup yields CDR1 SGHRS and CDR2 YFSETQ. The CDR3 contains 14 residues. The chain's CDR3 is CASSTTGGSDTQYF. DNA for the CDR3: TGCGCCAGCAGTACGACAGGGGGCTCAGATACGCAGTATTTT.

CDR3 sequence: CASTALPRNEQYF. For the CDR3, the DNA is TGTGCCAGCACGGCCCTCCCTCGGAACGAGCAGTACTTC. The chain recombines TRBV28 with TRBJ2-7; D not certain. CDR1 and CDR2 from the germline V gene are MDHEN and SYDVKM. The V end lost 7 bases, the J end lost 5 bases, and 15 bases lay between the germline ends. CDR3 size: 13 residues.

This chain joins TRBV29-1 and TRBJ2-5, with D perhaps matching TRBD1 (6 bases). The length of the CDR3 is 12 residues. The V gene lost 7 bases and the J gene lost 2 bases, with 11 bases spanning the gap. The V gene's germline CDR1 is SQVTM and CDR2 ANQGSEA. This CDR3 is CSAGGWQETQYF. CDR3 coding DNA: TGCAGCGCTGGGGGCTGGCAAGAGACCCAGTACTTC.

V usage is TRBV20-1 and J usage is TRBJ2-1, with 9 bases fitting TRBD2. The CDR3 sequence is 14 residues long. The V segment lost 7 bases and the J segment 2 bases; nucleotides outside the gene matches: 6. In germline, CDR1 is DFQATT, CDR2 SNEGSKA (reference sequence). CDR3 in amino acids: CSGAGGLPYNEQFF. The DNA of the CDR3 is TGCAGTGGGGCGGGAGGGCTACCCTACAATGAGCAGTTCTTC.

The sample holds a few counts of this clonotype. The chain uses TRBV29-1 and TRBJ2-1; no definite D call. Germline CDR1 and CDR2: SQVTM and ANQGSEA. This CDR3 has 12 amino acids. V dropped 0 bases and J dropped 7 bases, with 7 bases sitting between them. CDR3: CSVEEDRNEQFF. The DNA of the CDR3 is TGCAGCGTTGAAGAGGATCGGAATGAGCAGTTCTTC.